The clone carrying this TCR beta chain has only a few counts. The sample belongs to a study of T cells in Graves' hyperthyroidism and ophthalmopathy. Looking at the study overall: The initial diagnosis was the point when peripheral blood was collected, ahead of any treatment.

A 10 ml volume of fresh peripheral blood provided the PBMCs. The CDR3 regions of TCR beta were amplified from RNA transcripts. Using the HTBI primer set, a first-round RT-PCR was run on the TCR CDR3. MiXCR was run by TCRdb on the multiplex PCR reads, yielding one entry per CDR3 protein. The sample includes hundreds of thousands of distinct CDR3 sequences, about 38% of them seen just once. This CDR3 has 16 amino acids. The germline V and J ends were trimmed by 5 bases and 3 bases, with 20 bases remaining between them. Germline V gene data show CDR1 as SGHTA and CDR2 as FQGNSA. The sequencing input was blood. The source of this sequence is a man aged 18 to 35 with Graves' hyperthyroidism. This chain joins TRBV7-2 and TRBJ2-7, with D possibly TRBD1 on 7 matching bases. The CDR3: CASSGGTALTNYEQYF. The CDR3 bases are TGTGCCAGCAGCGGGGGGACAGCTTTAACCAACTACGAGCAGTACTTC.